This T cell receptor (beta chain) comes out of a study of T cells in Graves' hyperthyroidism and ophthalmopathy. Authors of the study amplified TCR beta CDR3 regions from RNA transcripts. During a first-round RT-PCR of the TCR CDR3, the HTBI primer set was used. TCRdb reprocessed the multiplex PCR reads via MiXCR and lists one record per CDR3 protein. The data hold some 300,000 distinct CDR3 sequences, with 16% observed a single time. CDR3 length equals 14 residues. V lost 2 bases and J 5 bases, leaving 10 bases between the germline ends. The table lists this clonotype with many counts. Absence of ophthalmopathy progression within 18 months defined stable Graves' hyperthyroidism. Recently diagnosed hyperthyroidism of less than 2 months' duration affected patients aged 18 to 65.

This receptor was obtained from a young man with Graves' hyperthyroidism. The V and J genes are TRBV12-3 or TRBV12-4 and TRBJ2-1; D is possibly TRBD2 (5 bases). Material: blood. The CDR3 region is CASSLPDGNNEQFF. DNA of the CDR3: TGTGCCAGCAGTTTACCGGACGGGAACAATGAGCAGTTCTTC.